The TCR beta chain under discussion was sequenced for a study of high-grade serous ovarian cancer treatment subgroups. Background on the study: On average, around 15,000 reads and 6,000 to 8,000 unique TCR beta rearrangements were obtained per sample. Study-wide points: TCR relatedness rose with neoantigen level and trended with mutation load. Tumors within one patient showed repertoire similarity of 0.11 to 0.79. These tumor repertoires lack spatial information from bulk sequencing.

Trimming removed 3 bases from V and 8 bases from J, with 8 bases in between. Germline-derived CDR1 and CDR2 are SGHNT and YENEEA. This CDR3 comprises 12 residues. Tumor samples were obtained before definitive surgery or chemotherapy. The method was immunoSEQ multiplex PCR; TCRdb's version includes in-frame clones alone and lacks a portion of them. The sample carries over 9,000 clones, about nine tenths recorded once. A remark on this clone: Its antigen is not known.

Sequencing was carried out using tumor tissue. The V call is TRBV11-3, the J call TRBJ2-1, with D perhaps being TRBD1 or TRBD2 (5 bases each). The sequence came from a human donor with high-grade serous ovarian cancer. This chain's CDR3 is CASSFVGDEQFF. In DNA, the CDR3 is TGTGCCAGCAGCTTTGTGGGGGATGAGCAGTTCTTC.